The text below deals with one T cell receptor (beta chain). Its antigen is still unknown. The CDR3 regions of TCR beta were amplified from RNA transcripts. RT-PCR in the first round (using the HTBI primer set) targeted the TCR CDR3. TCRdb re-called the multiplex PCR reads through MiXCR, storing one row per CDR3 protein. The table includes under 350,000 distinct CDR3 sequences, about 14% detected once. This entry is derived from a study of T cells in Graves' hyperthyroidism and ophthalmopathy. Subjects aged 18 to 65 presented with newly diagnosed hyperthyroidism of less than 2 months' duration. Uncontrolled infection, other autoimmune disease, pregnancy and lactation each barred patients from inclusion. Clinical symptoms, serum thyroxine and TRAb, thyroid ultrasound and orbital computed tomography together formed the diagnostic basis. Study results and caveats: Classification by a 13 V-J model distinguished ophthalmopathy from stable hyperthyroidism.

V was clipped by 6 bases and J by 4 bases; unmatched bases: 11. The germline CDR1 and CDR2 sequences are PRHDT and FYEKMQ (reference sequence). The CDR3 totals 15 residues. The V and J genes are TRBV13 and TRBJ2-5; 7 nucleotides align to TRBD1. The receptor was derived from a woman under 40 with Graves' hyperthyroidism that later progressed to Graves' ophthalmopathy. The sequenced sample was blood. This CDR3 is CASSARIRQGETQYF. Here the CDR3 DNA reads TGTGCCAGCAGTGCACGGATTAGACAGGGAGAGACCCAGTACTTC.